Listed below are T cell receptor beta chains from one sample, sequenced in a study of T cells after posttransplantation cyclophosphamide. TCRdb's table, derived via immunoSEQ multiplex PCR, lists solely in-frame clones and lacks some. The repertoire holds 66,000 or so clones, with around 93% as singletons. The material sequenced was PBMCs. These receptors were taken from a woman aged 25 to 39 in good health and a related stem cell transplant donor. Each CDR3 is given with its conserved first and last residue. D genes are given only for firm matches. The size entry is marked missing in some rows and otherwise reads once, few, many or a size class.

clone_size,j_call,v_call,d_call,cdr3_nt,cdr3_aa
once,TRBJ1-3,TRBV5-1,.,TGCGCCAGCAGCTCCTCCGGCGGAGTCTCTGGAAACACCATATATTTT,CASSSSGGVSGNTIYF
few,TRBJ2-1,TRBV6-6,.,TGTGCCAGCGTACGAGGGGGGAATGAGCAGTTCTTC,CASVRGGNEQFF
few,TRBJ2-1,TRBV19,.,TGTGCCAGTAGTATCGCCAGGGCTAATGAGCAGTTCTTC,CASSIARANEQFF
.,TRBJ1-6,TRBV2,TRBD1,TGTGCCAGCAGTGAAGCGGGACAGGCCAATTCACCCCTCCACTTT,CASSEAGQANSPLHF
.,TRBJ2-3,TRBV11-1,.,TGTGCCAGCAGCTGGCGGGGACCCCGATCCGATACGCAGTATTTT,CASSWRGPRSDTQYF
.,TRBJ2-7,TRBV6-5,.,TGTGCCAGCAGGAATACCCGGGGGAACCTCTACGAGCAGTACTTC,CASRNTRGNLYEQYF
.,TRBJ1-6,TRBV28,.,TGTGCCAGCAGGGCCGGGACACCACTCTATAATTCACCCCTCCACTTT,CASRAGTPLYNSPLHF
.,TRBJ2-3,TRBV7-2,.,TGTGCCAGCAGCTTATCCGGACAGACAGATACGCAGTATTTT,CASSLSGQTDTQYF
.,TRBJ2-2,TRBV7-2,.,TGTGCCAGCAGCCTTAGAATCACCGGGGAGCTGTTTTTT,CASSLRITGELFF
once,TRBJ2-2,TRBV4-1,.,TGCGCCAGCAGCCAAGTCGGGAGTACCGGGGAGCTGTTTTTT,CASSQVGSTGELFF
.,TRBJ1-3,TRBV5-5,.,TGTGCCAGCAGCGTCAGGGGAGGAGGTGTCGGCTCTGGAAACACCATATATTTT,CASSVRGGGVGSGNTIYF
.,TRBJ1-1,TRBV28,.,TGTGCCAGCAGTTCTCTCGGTAGGGGAAACACTGAAGCTTTCTTT,CASSSLGRGNTEAFF
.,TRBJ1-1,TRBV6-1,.,TGTGCCAGCAGTGGGGGGCAGATGAACACTGAAGCTTTCTTT,CASSGGQMNTEAFF
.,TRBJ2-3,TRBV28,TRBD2,TGTGCCAGCAGGACCGGGACTAGCGGGTATTTT,CASRTGTSGYF
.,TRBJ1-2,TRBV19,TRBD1,TGTGCCAGTACCCCGACAGGGGCCTATGGCTACACCTTC,CASTPTGAYGYTF
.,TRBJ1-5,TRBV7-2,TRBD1,TGTGCCAGCAGCTCTCAGGGGGGTGGCAATCAGCCCCAGCATTTT,CASSSQGGGNQPQHF
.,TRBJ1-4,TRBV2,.,TGTGCCAGCAGTGAAATAGGGGGAGGTAATGAAAAACTGTTTTTT,CASSEIGGGNEKLFF
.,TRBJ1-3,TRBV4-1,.,TGCGCCAGCAGCCAAGGTCAAACGTCGGGAAACACCATATATTTT,CASSQGQTSGNTIYF
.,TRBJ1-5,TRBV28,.,TGTGCCAGCAGTTTCCGGGGGCAATATAGCAATCAGCCCCAGCATTTT,CASSFRGQYSNQPQHF
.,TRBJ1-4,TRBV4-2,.,TGTGCCAGCAGCCAATCACAGGGTAACGAAAAACTGTTTTTT,CASSQSQGNEKLFF
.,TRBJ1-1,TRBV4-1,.,TGCGCCAGCAGCCAGGGGACCGGCACTGAAGCTTTCTTT,CASSQGTGTEAFF
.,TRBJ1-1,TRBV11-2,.,TGTGCCAGCAGCTACCCCCGGACGTTCGGTGGGGCTTTCTTT,CASSYPRTFGGAFF